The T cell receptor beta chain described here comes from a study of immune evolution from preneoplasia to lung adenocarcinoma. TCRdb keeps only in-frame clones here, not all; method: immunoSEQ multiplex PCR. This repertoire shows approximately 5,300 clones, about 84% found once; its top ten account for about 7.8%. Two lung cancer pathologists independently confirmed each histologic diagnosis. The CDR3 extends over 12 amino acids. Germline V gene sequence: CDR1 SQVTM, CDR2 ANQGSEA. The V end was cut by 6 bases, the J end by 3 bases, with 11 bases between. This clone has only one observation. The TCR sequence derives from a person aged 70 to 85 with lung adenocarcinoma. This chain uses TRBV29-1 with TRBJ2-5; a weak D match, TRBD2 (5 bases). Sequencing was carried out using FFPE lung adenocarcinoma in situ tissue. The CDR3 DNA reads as TGCAGCGTCTTGGTGCGGGAAGAGACCCAGTACTTC. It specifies CSVLVREETQYF.